This T cell receptor beta chain was profiled in a study of radiotherapy plus CTLA-4 blockade in lung cancer. The CDR3 loop spans 14 amino acids. Deletions cut 5 bases from V and 0 bases from J, with 8 bases between. Germline-derived CDR1 and CDR2 are SGHTA and FQGNSA. Method: immunoSEQ multiplex PCR; TCRdb's copy keeps in-frame clones and lacks some. The data hold fewer than 65,000 clones, with approximately 85% observed a single time. The chain joins TRBV7-2 to TRBJ2-1; possible D gene TRBD1, 5 bases. The clonotype was recovered from a human donor with non-small cell lung cancer whose response to radiotherapy plus ipilimumab could not be evaluated. The sample here was peripheral blood, taken from a patient treated with radiotherapy plus ipilimumab. As DNA, the CDR3 is TGTGCCAGCAGCCCCACAGGCTCCTACAATGAGCAGTTCTTC. It translates to CASSPTGSYNEQFF.